These 28 T cell receptor beta chains share one sample of origin, sequenced in a study of monozygotic twins with inflammatory bowel disease. From the 5' RACE reads, TCRdb lists one entry per CDR3 protein and no DNA. The clone table shows roughly 160,000 distinct CDR3 sequences, with the ten largest holding about 7.4%. Sequenced sample: blood. Source of these receptors: a human donor with ulcerative colitis or Crohn's disease, or a healthy co-twin of an affected twin (not recorded which).

V is TRBV7-9 and J is TRBJ1-4; lacking DNA, the TRBD1 call made by TCRdb goes unchecked. Germline values: CDR1 SEHNR, CDR2 FQNEAQ (reference sequence). The CDR3 length is 16 residues. This CDR3 reads CASSPRGQHPNEKLFF.

J is TRBJ2-7 and V is TRBV6-2 or TRBV6-3; TCRdb gives TRBD1 as the D gene, but with no DNA this cannot be confirmed. The CDR3 has 15 amino acids. CDR1 is MNHEY and CDR2 is SVGEGT in the germline V gene. CDR3 loop: CASSPGTVRGYEQYF.

The rearrangement uses TRBV10-2 and TRBJ1-6. CDR1 is WSHSY and CDR2 is SAAADI in the germline V gene. This CDR3 spans 15 amino acids. The chain's CDR3 is CASTGSSVPNSPLHF.

The V and J genes are TRBV29-1 and TRBJ2-5; TCRdb designates TRBD1, a call that cannot be tested without DNA. Germline V gene data show CDR1 as SQVTM and CDR2 as ANQGSEA. The CDR3 loop spans 14 amino acids. The CDR3 sequence: CSLRGGRGSETQYF.

The chain combines TRBV5-1 with TRBJ2-3; TCRdb returns TRBD1, unconfirmable since there is no DNA. Germline-derived CDR1 and CDR2 are SGHRS and YFSETQ. The CDR3 extends over 18 amino acids. The CDR3 is CASSPGGTGILARDTQYF.

The V call is TRBV7-7, the J call TRBJ2-5; TCRdb designates TRBD1, a call that cannot be tested without DNA. Germline loops: CDR1 SSHAT, CDR2 FNYEAQ (reference sequence). The CDR3 covers 16 residues. CDR3 amino acids: CASSLQGGATQETQYF.

The CDR3 here is CASSPDRGNSPLHF. This rearrangement joins TRBV3-1 to TRBJ1-6; TCRdb gives TRBD1 as the D gene, but with no DNA this cannot be confirmed. CDR1 and CDR2 from the germline V gene are LGHDT and YNNKEL (reference sequence). The CDR3 covers 14 residues. The full variable domain, completed using reference TRBV3-1 and TRBJ1-6, is DTAVSQTPKYLVTQMGNDKSIKCEQNLGHDTMYWYKQDSKKFLKIMFSYNNKELIINETVPNRFSPKSPDKAHLNLHINSLELGDSAVYFCASSPDRGNSPLHFGNGTRLTVT.

This sequence joins TRBV6-2 or TRBV6-3 and TRBJ2-1; the D call from TCRdb, TRBD2, cannot be confirmed without DNA. Germline CDR1 is MNHEY and CDR2 is SVGEGT. The length of the CDR3 is 16 residues. The CDR3 sequence is CASSYPTSGSHNEQFF.

V usage is TRBV5-1 and J usage is TRBJ1-3; absent DNA, TCRdb's TRBD1 call cannot be checked. This CDR3 comprises 16 residues. CDR1 is SGHRS and CDR2 is YFSETQ in the germline V gene. CDR3 protein: CASTPRVPGDGNTIYF. The whole variable domain, remainder taken from reference TRBV5-1 and TRBJ1-3, is KAGVTQTPRYLIKTRGQQVTLSCSPISGHRSVSWYQQTPGQGLQFLFEYFSETQRNKGNFPGRFSGRQFSNSRSEMNVSTLELGDSALYLCASTPRVPGDGNTIYFGEGSWLTVV.

This chain joins TRBV7-9 and TRBJ1-2; TCRdb's D call, TRBD1, is unchecked because there is no DNA. Germline V gene sequence: CDR1 SEHNR, CDR2 FQNEAQ (reference sequence). This CDR3 contains 14 residues. The CDR3 spells CASSPLGQIYGYTF.

V usage is TRBV7-2 and J usage is TRBJ2-7. The CDR3 length is 15 residues. The germline V gene encodes CDR1 SGHTA and CDR2 FQGNSA. The CDR3 spells CASSPTQAASYEQYF.

The chain employs TRBV20-1 and TRBJ2-7. CDR3 length equals 13 residues. The germline gives CDR1 DFQATT, CDR2 SNEGSKA (reference sequence). The CDR3: CSARDLAESEQYF.

The rearrangement links TRBV7-2 to TRBJ2-1; TCRdb designates TRBD2, a call that cannot be tested without DNA. This CDR3 is built from 16 residues. In germline, CDR1 is SGHTA, CDR2 FQGNSA. CDR3 sequence: CASSLVWGGGHNEQFF.

This chain connects TRBV27 to TRBJ1-1; TCRdb selects TRBD1, and the lack of DNA leaves this call unchecked. Germline CDR1 is MNHEY and CDR2 is SMNVEV (reference sequence). The CDR3 is 14 amino acids. The CDR3 reads CASSLFGTNTEAFF.

The V gene is TRBV14, the J gene TRBJ2-7; TCRdb designates TRBD2, a call that cannot be tested without DNA. The CDR3 runs to 15 residues. Germline CDR1 reads SGHDN; CDR2 reads FVKESK. The chain's CDR3 is CASSHSGTAVDEQYF.

The V call is TRBV28, the J call TRBJ1-5; TCRdb gives TRBD1 as the D gene, but with no DNA this cannot be confirmed. CDR1 is MDHEN and CDR2 is SYDVKM in the germline V gene. This CDR3 contains 15 residues. CDR3 loop: CASSFLPGTTRNQHF.

J is TRBJ1-5 and V is TRBV12-3 or TRBV12-4. CDR3 length equals 14 residues. This CDR3 reads CASSFTGSNQPQHF.

The V call is TRBV5-1, the J call TRBJ1-6; TCRdb's D call, TRBD1, is unchecked because there is no DNA. The CDR3 contains 15 residues. Per germline, CDR1 SGHRS and CDR2 YFSETQ. The CDR3: CASSAGQGPRSPLHF.

The chain uses TRBV10-3 and TRBJ2-1; as DNA is missing, the TRBD1 call by TCRdb cannot be tested. The CDR3 consists of 15 residues. Germline CDR1 is ENHRY and CDR2 is SYGVKD. This CDR3 is CAISGGQGANNEQFF.

V and J are TRBV7-6 and TRBJ2-3; TCRdb gives TRBD1 as the D gene, but with no DNA this cannot be confirmed. The CDR3 has 15 residues. Germline CDR1 and CDR2: SGHVS and FNYEAQ. CDR3 in amino acids: CASSLGDSRTDTQYF.

The chain combines TRBV6-5 with TRBJ1-5. The germline V gene has CDR1 MNHEY and CDR2 SVGAGI. CDR3 length: 13 residues. CDR3 loop: CASSKDSNQPQHF.

The V and J genes are TRBV27 and TRBJ2-5; the TCRdb call, TRBD1, lacks DNA for checking. This CDR3 has 15 amino acids. CDR1 is MNHEY, CDR2 SMNVEV, per germline (reference sequence). Here the CDR3 reads CASSLSQPGVETQYF.

The J gene is TRBJ2-7, the V gene TRBV5-6; as DNA is missing, the TRBD1 call by TCRdb cannot be tested. CDR1 SGHDT and CDR2 YYEEEE come from the germline V gene. CDR3 size: 12 residues. The CDR3 loop reads CASSSRGNEQYF.

The chain couples TRBV20-1 to TRBJ2-3. In germline, CDR1 is DFQATT, CDR2 SNEGSKA (reference sequence). The CDR3 sequence is 13 residues long. The CDR3 sequence: CSARYAGGDTQYF.

The genes are TRBV9 and TRBJ2-7; TCRdb selects TRBD2, and the lack of DNA leaves this call unchecked. Germline V gene lookup returns CDR1 SGDLS and CDR2 YYNGEE. CDR3 size: 16 residues. The CDR3 here is CASSVAGLAGSYEQYF.

CDR3 residues: CASSRQGGDSYEQYF. J is TRBJ2-7 and V is TRBV5-1; TCRdb gives TRBD1 as the D gene, but with no DNA this cannot be confirmed. CDR1 SGHRS and CDR2 YFSETQ come from the germline V gene. The CDR3 is 15 amino acids. Supplemented by reference TRBV5-1 and TRBJ2-7, the full variable domain reads KAGVTQTPRYLIKTRGQQVTLSCSPISGHRSVSWYQQTPGQGLQFLFEYFSETQRNKGNFPGRFSGRQFSNSRSEMNVSTLELGDSALYLCASSRQGGDSYEQYFGPGTRLTVT.

The J gene is TRBJ1-1, the V gene TRBV5-6. The germline gives CDR1 SGHDT, CDR2 YYEEEE. The CDR3 covers 15 residues. The CDR3: CASSFVDRENTEAFF.

The genes are TRBV29-1 and TRBJ1-5; the TRBD1 assignment by TCRdb is unverifiable without DNA. The CDR3 consists of 13 residues. Per the germline V gene, CDR1 is SQVTM and CDR2 is ANQGSEA. CDR3: CSVGDSGNQPQHF. The entire variable domain, with the rest obtained from reference TRBV29-1 and TRBJ1-5, is as follows: SAVISQKPSRDICQRGTSLTIQCQVDSQVTMMFWYRQQPGQSLTLIATANQGSEATYESGFVIDKFPISRPNLTFSTLTVSNMSPEDSSIYLCSVGDSGNQPQHFGDGTRLSIL.